The clone carrying this TCR beta chain showed up many times. This entry is derived from a study of patients and donors after allogeneic stem cell transplantation. Deletions cut 6 bases from V and 4 bases from J, with 15 bases between. In germline, CDR1 is SNHLY, CDR2 FYNNEI. There are 15 residues in the CDR3. TCRdb called the RT-PCR reads again in MiXCR, with one record for every CDR3 protein. The sample has about 31,000 distinct CDR3 sequences, approximately 6.2% seen once; the top ten hold approximately 35%. V usage is TRBV2 and J usage is TRBJ1-4; TRBD1 is a possible D gene (6 bases). The clonotype was recovered from a human donor who was either an allogeneic HSCT recipient or a stem cell or donor lymphocyte infusion donor (not recorded which). It is not recorded whose cells these are; they may come from a transplant donor. The material sequenced was blood, either unsorted or a sorted T cell fraction (not recorded which). CDR3 nucleotide sequence: TGTGCCAGCAGGGGACTGTCAGGGGATAATGAAAAACTGTTTTTT. Translated, it gives CASRGLSGDNEKLFF.